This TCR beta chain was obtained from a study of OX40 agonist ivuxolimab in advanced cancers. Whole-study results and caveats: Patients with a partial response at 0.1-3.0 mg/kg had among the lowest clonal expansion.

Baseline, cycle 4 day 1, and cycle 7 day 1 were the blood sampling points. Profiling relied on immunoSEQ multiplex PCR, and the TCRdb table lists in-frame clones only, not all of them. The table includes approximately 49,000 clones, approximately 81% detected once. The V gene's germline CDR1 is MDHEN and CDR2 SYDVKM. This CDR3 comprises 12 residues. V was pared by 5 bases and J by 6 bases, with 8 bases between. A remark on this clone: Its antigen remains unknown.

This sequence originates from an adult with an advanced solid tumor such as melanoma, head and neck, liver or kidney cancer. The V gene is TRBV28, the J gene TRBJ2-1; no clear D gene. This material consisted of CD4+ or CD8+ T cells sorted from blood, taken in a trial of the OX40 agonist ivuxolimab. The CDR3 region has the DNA TGTGCCAGCAGTCCCGGCCGCAATGAGCAGTTCTTC. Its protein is CASSPGRNEQFF.